The source of this TCR beta chain is a study of Ad26.COV2.S vaccination and SARS-CoV-2 variants. Study-level background: Recipients of Ad26.COV2.S got it intramuscularly, once or twice 56 days apart.

The table came from immunoSEQ multiplex PCR; TCRdb's copy has only in-frame clones and leaves some out. The table lists approximately 420,000 clones, 88% of them singletons. J lost 6 bases, V lost 5 bases, and 10 bases had no gene match. This CDR3 is built from 15 residues. Germline CDR1 and CDR2: MNHEY and SVGAGI. This clone occurred once. Its matching antigen is unknown. The treatment denotes: roughly 20 received Ad26.COV2.S at low or high dose, single or two shots; about 5 received placebo; per-sample allocation not given. Sampling was done on day 63 after the first vaccine or placebo injection. Cohort 1b enrolled adults aged 18-55 years in Boston. Study-wide points: It was vaccine recipients, not placebo recipients, who had the higher spike-specific TCR breadth.

The chain joins TRBV6-5 to TRBJ2-1, with 7 bases lining up with TRBD2. This material consisted of peripheral blood, taken in a trial of Ad26.COV2.S vaccine versus placebo. This clonotype was obtained from a person between 18 and 60 years old who received the Ad26.COV2.S COVID-19 vaccine or a placebo. CDR3 sequence: CASSNVVGEGNEQFF. As DNA, the CDR3 is TGTGCCAGCAGTAACGTTGTTGGGGAGGGCAATGAGCAGTTCTTC.